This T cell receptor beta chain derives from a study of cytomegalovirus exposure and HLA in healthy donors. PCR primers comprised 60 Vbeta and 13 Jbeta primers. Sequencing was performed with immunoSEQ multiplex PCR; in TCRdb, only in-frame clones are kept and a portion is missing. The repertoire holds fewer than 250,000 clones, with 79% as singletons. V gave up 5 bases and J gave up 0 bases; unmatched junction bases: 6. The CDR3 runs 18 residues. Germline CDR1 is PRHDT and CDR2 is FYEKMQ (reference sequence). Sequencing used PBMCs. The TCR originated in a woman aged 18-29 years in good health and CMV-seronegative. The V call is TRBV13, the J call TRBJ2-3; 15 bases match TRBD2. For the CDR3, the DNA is TGTGCCAGCAGCACAGGACTAGCGGGGGGGCCGAGCACAGATACGCAGTATTTT. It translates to CASSTGLAGGPSTDTQYF.